A selection of T cell receptor beta chains follows, all from one sample in a study of cytomegalovirus exposure and HLA in healthy donors. The table came from immunoSEQ multiplex PCR; TCRdb's copy has only in-frame clones and leaves some out. The data contain roughly 240,000 clones, 87% of them seen just once; the ten biggest clones take up approximately 2.5%. Input material: PBMCs. These receptor sequences come from a man younger than 35 in good health and CMV-seronegative. Both conserved end residues are trimmed from each CDR3. Fields, in order: CDR3 protein, V gene, J gene.

CDR3: ASSVLVDEQF
V: TRBV5-6
J: TRBJ2-1

CDR3: ASSLGPGGNEQF
V: TRBV5-1
J: TRBJ2-1

CDR3: ATSRDSLYEQY
V: TRBV15
J: TRBJ2-7

CDR3: ASSQLAGGNTGELF
V: TRBV14
J: TRBJ2-2

CDR3: ASSLNGETQY
V: TRBV28
J: TRBJ2-5

CDR3: ASSLGLAGVYNEQF
V: TRBV7-8
J: TRBJ2-1

CDR3: ASSPGQGADTQY
V: TRBV6-1
J: TRBJ2-3

CDR3: ASNTGGGNNEQF
V: TRBV2
J: TRBJ2-1

CDR3: ASSMVAETQY
V: TRBV19
J: TRBJ2-5

CDR3: ASSQGLITGELF
V: TRBV11-2
J: TRBJ2-2

CDR3: ASTWLAGSKNEQF
V: TRBV4-1
J: TRBJ2-1

CDR3: SAGGSMTQY
V: TRBV20-1
J: TRBJ2-5

CDR3: ASGSGDVVRQY
V: TRBV7-8
J: TRBJ2-7